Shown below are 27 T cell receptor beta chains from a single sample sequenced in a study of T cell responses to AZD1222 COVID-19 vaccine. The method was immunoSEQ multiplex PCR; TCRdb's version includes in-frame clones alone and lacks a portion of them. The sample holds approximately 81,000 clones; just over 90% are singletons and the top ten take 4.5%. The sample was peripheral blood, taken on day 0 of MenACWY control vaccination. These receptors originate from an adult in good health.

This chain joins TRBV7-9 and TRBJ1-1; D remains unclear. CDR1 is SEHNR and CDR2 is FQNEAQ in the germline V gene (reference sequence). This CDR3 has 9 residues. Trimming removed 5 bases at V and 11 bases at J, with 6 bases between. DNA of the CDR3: TGTGCCAGCAGCCATGGGGCTTTCTTT. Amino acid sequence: CASSHGAFF.

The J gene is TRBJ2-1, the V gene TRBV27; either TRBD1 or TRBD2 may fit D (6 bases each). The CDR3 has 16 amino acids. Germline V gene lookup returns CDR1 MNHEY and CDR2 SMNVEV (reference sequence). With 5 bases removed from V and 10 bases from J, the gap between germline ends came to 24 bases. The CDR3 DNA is TGTGCCAGCAGTCCATCGGGGGCCAGGTCCGCTGAAGAGCAGTTCTTC. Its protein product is CASSPSGARSAEEQFF.

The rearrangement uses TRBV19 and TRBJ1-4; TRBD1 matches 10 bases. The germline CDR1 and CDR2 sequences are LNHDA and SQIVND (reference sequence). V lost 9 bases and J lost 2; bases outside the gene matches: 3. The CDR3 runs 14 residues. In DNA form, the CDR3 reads TGTGCCAGCGGGACAGGGGCCACTAATGAAAAACTGTTTTTT. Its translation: CASGTGATNEKLFF.

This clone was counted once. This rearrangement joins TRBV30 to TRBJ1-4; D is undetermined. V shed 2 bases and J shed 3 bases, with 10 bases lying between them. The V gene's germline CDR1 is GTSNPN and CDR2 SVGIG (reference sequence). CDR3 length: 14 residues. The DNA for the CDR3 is TGTGCCTGGAGTCCCAGGTTACCTAATGAAAAACTGTTTTTT. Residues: CAWSPRLPNEKLFF.

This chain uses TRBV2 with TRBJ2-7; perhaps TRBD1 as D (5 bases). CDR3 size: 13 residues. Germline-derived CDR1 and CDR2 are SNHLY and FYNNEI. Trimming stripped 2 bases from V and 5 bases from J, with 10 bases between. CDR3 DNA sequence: TGTGCCAGCAGTGAACAGGGTACCAACGAGCAGTACTTC. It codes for CASSEQGTNEQYF.

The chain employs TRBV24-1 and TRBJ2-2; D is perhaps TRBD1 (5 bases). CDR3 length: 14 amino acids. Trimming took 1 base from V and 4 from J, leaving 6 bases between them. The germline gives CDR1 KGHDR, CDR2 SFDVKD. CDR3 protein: CATSDFQGTGELFF. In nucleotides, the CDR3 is TGTGCCACCAGTGATTTCCAGGGCACCGGGGAGCTGTTTTTT.

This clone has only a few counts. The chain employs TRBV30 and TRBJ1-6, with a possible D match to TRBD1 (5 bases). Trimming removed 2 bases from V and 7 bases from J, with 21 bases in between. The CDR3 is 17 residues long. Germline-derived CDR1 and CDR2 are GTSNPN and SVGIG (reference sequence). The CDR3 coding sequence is TGTGCCTGGAGTCGCTATCTTAGGGCAGGGTCAAATTCACCCCTCCACTTT. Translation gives CAWSRYLRAGSNSPLHF.

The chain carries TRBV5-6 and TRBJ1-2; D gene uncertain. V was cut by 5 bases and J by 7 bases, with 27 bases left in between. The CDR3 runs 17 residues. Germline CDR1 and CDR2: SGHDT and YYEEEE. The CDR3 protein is CASRSREAAGEYGGYTF. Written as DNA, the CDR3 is TGTGCCAGCAGATCAAGGGAGGCGGCCGGGGAATATGGTGGCTACACCTTC.

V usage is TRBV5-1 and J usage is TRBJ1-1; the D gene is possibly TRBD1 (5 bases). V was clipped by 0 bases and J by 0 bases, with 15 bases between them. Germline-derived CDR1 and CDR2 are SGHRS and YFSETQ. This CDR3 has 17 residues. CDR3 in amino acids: CASSLGGLRGMNTEAFF. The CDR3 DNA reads TGCGCCAGCAGCTTGGGGGGACTAAGGGGTATGAACACTGAAGCTTTCTTT.

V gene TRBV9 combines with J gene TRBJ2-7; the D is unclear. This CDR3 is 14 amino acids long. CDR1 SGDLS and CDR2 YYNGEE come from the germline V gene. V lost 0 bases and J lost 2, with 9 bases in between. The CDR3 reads CASSVGSGTYEQYF. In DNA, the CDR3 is TGTGCCAGCAGCGTAGGTTCTGGGACCTACGAGCAGTACTTC.

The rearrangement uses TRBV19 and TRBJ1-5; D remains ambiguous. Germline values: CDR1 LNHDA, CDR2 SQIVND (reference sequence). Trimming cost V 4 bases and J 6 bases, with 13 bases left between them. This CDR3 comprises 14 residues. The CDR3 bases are TGTGCCAGTAGTACGAGGGTGGTGGGTCAGCCCCAGCATTTT. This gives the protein CASSTRVVGQPQHF.

The CDR3 here is CSVESMYNEQFF. The CDR3 DNA reads TGCAGCGTTGAGAGTATGTACAATGAGCAGTTCTTC. The rearrangement links TRBV29-1 to TRBJ2-1; D is uncertain. Trimming stripped 3 bases from V and 4 bases from J, with 7 bases between. CDR3 length: 12 residues. Germline V gene data show CDR1 as SQVTM and CDR2 as ANQGSEA.

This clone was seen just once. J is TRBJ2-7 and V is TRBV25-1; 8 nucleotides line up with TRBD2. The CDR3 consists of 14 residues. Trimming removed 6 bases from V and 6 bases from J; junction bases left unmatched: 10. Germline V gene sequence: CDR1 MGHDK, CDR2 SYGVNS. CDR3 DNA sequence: TGTGCCAGCAGCGACCCTTGGCTAGCGGGCGAGCAGTACTTC. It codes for CASSDPWLAGEQYF.

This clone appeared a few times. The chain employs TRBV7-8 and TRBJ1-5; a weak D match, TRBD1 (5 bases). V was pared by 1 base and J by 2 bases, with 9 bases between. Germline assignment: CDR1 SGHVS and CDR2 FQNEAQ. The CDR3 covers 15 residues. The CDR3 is CASSLGETGNQPQHF. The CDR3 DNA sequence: TGTGCCAGCAGCTTAGGGGAGACAGGCAATCAGCCCCAGCATTTT.

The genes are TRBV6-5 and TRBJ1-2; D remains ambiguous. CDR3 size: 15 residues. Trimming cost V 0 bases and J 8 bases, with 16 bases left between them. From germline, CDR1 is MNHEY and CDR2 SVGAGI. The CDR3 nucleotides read TGTGCCAGCAGTTACTCAAACGGGCCAAGGAAGGGCTACACCTTC. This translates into CASSYSNGPRKGYTF.

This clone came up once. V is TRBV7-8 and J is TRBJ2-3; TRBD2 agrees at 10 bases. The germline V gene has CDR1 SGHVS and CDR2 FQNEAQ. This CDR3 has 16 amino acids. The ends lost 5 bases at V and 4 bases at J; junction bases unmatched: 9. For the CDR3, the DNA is TGTGCCAGCAGCCCCGAAACTAGCGGGACATCAGATACGCAGTATTTT. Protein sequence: CASSPETSGTSDTQYF.

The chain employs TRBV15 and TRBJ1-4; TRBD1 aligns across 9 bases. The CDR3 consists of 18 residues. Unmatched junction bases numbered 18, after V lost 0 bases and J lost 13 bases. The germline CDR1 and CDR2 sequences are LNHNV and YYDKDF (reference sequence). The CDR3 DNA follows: TGTGCCACCAGCAGAGACCTAGGGGACAGGGATTCTTCTATCTCACTGTTTTTT. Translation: CATSRDLGDRDSSISLFF.

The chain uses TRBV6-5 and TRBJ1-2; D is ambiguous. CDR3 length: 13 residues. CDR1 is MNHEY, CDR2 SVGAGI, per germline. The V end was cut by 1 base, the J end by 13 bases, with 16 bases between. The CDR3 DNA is TGTGCCAGCAGTTACTTCCCTACATTGGGGAGCACCTTC. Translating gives CASSYFPTLGSTF.

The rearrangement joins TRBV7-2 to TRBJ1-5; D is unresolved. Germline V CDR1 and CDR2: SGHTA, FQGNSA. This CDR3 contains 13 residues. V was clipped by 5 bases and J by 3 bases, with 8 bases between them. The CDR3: CASSTHVNQPQHF. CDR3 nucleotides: TGTGCCAGCAGCACCCACGTCAATCAGCCCCAGCATTTT.

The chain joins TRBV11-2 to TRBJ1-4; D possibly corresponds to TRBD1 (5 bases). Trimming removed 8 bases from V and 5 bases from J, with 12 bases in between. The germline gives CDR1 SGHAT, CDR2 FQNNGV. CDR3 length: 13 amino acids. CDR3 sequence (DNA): TGTGCCAGCCGGGGTCAGGGAAATGAAAAACTGTTTTTT. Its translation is CASRGQGNEKLFF.

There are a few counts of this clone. CDR3: CAAGGQLNTEAFF. Here the CDR3 DNA reads TGTGCCGCCGGGGGGCAGTTGAACACTGAAGCTTTCTTT. The gene calls are TRBV7-9 and TRBJ1-1, with D maybe TRBD1 (6 bases). CDR3 size: 13 residues. Trimming removed 11 bases from V and 0 bases from J, with 13 bases in between. The germline CDR1 and CDR2 sequences are SEHNR and FQNEAQ (reference sequence).

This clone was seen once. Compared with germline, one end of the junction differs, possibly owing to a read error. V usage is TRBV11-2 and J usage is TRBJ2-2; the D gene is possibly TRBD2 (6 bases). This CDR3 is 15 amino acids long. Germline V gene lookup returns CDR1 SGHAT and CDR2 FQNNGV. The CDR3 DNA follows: TGTGCCAGCACCTTAGCGGTGGGCAACACCGGGGAGCTGTTTTTT. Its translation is CASTLAVGNTGELFF.

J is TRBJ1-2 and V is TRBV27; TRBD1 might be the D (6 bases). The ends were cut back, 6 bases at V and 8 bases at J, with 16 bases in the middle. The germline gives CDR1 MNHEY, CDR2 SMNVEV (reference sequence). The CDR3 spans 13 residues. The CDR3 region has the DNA TGTGCCAGCAGCTTAAACGAAGGGGGGGGCTACACCTTC. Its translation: CASSLNEGGGYTF.

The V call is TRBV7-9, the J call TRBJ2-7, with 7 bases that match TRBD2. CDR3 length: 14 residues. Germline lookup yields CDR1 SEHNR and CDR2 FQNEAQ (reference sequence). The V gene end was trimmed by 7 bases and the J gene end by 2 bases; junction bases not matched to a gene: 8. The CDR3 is CASTSTGRAYEQYF. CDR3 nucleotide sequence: TGTGCCAGCACCTCAACTGGGAGGGCCTACGAGCAGTACTTC.

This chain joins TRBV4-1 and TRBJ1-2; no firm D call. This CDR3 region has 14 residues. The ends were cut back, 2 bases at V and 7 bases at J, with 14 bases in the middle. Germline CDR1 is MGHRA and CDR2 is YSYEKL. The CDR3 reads CASSQTQAVGGYTF. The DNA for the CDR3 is TGCGCCAGCAGCCAAACCCAGGCAGTCGGTGGCTACACCTTC.

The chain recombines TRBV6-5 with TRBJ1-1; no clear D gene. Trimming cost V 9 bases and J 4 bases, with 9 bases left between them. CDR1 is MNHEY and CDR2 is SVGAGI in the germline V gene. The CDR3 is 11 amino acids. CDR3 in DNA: TGTGCCAGTGGCGAGGGCACTGAAGCTTTCTTT. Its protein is CASGEGTEAFF.

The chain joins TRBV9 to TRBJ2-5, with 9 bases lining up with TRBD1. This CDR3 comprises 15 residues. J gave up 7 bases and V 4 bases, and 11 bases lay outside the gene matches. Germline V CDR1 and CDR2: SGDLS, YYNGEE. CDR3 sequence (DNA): TGTGCCAGCAGCCTACGACAGGGGACAGGGATGACCCAGTACTTC. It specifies CASSLRQGTGMTQYF.